One sample yielded the 11 T cell receptor beta chains listed below, sequenced in a study of shared clonotypes between healthy human individuals. The assay was immunoSEQ multiplex PCR, and TCRdb's table has in-frame clones only and misses some. The table lists about 470,000 clones, around 75% of them singletons. Material for sequencing was PBMCs. These receptors were obtained from a middle-aged woman in good health. Some clones in this sample may be carry-over from other donors' samples.

The chain employs TRBV15 and TRBJ1-1, with unresolved D. V was pared by 0 bases and J by 1 base, with 9 bases between. From germline, CDR1 is LNHNV and CDR2 YYDKDF (reference sequence). This CDR3 has 15 amino acids. Here the CDR3 DNA reads TGTGCCACCAGCAGAGATCAAGGCAGGAACACTGAAGCTTTCTTT. It codes for CATSRDQGRNTEAFF.

J is TRBJ2-3 and V is TRBV7-2, with 14 positions matching TRBD2. Germline CDR1 and CDR2: SGHTA and FQGNSA. With V trimmed by 0 bases and J by 5 bases, 4 bases remained unmatched. CDR3 length: 17 amino acids. The CDR3 spells CASSLAGLAGGRDTQYF. The CDR3 DNA follows: TGTGCCAGCAGCTTAGCTGGACTAGCGGGAGGAAGAGATACGCAGTATTTT.

This clone was counted only a few times. The chain joins TRBV7-2 to TRBJ2-5; TRBD2 matches at 12 bases. Germline V gives CDR1 SGHTA, CDR2 FQGNSA. This CDR3 spans 15 amino acids. J lost 5 bases, V lost 5 bases, and 6 bases had no gene match. CDR3 residues: CASSPSGRAWETQYF. The CDR3 DNA reads as TGTGCCAGCAGCCCTAGCGGGAGGGCCTGGGAGACCCAGTACTTC.

In DNA form, the CDR3 reads TGTGCCAGCAGTTTATCCGAAGGACTCGGCTACACCTTC. It specifies CASSLSEGLGYTF. The chain recombines TRBV27 with TRBJ1-2; D uncertain. V was clipped by 0 bases and J by 8 bases, with 10 bases between them. This CDR3 is 13 amino acids long. Germline V gene data show CDR1 as MNHEY and CDR2 as SMNVEV (reference sequence).

This clone was found once. The V gene is TRBV11-1, the J gene TRBJ2-7, with a possible D match to TRBD1 (5 bases). This CDR3 region has 12 residues. Deletions cut 4 bases from V and 4 bases from J, with 8 bases between. Germline assignment: CDR1 SGHAT and CDR2 FQDESV (reference sequence). The CDR3 bases are TGTGCCAGCAGCTCCGACAGATACGAGCAGTACTTC. This encodes CASSSDRYEQYF.

The CDR3 region has the DNA TGTGCCAGCAGCTTGGATGGAACAGGGCGGTATGAGCAGTTCTTC. Its protein product is CASSLDGTGRYEQFF. V usage is TRBV7-2 and J usage is TRBJ2-1, with D tentatively TRBD1 (6 bases). V gave up 3 bases and J gave up 8 bases, with 17 bases separating them. The CDR3 runs 15 residues. In germline, CDR1 is SGHTA, CDR2 FQGNSA.

The CDR3 here is CAISERARDGNEQFF. The CDR3 DNA reads as TGTGCCATCAGTGAGAGAGCGAGGGACGGCAATGAGCAGTTCTTC. The V and J genes are TRBV10-3 and TRBJ2-1; D is tentatively TRBD1 or TRBD2 (5 bases each). Trimming shortened V by 2 bases and J by 6 bases, and 14 bases separated the two germline ends. This CDR3 is 15 amino acids long. The V gene's germline CDR1 is ENHRY and CDR2 SYGVKD.

The chain joins TRBV21-1 to TRBJ1-2; the table names TRBD1, a call not compared with the DNA. TRBV21-1 constitutes a pseudogene. The CDR3 is 15 residues long. CDR3 amino acids: CASTPRLGQGYGYTF. The CDR3, as DNA: TGTGCCAGCACCCCAAGATTAGGACAGGGCTATGGCTACACCTTC.

The chain recombines TRBV7-9 with TRBJ2-7, with TRBD2 matching 12 bases. CDR3 length equals 15 residues. CDR1 is SEHNR, CDR2 FQNEAQ, per germline (reference sequence). V was clipped by 7 bases and J by 5 bases; unmatched bases: 9. The CDR3, as DNA: TGTGCCAGCACCGTCGAATGGACTAGCGGGAACGAGCAGTACTTC. Encoded protein: CASTVEWTSGNEQYF.

The chain combines TRBV7-2 with TRBJ2-2; 7 bases are a match to TRBD1. Per the germline V gene, CDR1 is SGHTA and CDR2 is FQGNSA. Unmatched junction bases numbered 2, after V lost 4 bases and J lost 3 bases. The CDR3 totals 14 residues. The CDR3 DNA follows: TGTGCCAGCAGCTGGACAGGAGACACCGGGGAGCTGTTTTTT. Its protein is CASSWTGDTGELFF.

This chain connects TRBV5-1 to TRBJ1-1, with D possibly matching TRBD1 (6 bases). The CDR3 length is 14 residues. Germline V lookup: CDR1 SGHRS, CDR2 YFSETQ. Between the trimmed V and J ends, which lost 4 bases and 3 bases, there was a span of 13 bases. CDR3 nucleotides: TGCGCCAGCAGCCAACTAGGGGGGGACACTGAAGCTTTCTTT. This encodes CASSQLGGDTEAFF.